This T cell receptor beta chain stems from a study of blood T cell repertoires in COVID-19. Source study methods: From reference gene primer amplification, estimates of nucleated cell counts were derived. Assay used: immunoSEQ multiplex PCR; TCRdb lists only in-frame clones, some missing. V and J calls plus clone size are reproduced from that table; the DNA served to infer D and trimming. The sample holds 490,000 or so clones, 88% seen once. V was shortened by 1 base and J by 2 bases, with 16 bases between the two germline ends. Germline values: CDR1 SGHDN, CDR2 FVKESK. This CDR3 comprises 17 residues.

This TCR derives from a woman aged 55-70 years who had recovered from COVID-19. Sequenced material: PBMCs or T cells enriched from blood (not recorded which). The chain combines TRBV14 with TRBJ2-3; D is perhaps TRBD1 (5 bases). Here the CDR3 DNA reads TGTGCCAGCAGCCAAGGCTGGGGTACAGGTTACACAGATACGCAGTATTTT. Translation gives CASSQGWGTGYTDTQYF. The whole variable domain, remainder taken from reference TRBV14 and TRBJ2-3, is EAGVTQFPSHSVIEKGQTVTLRCDPISGHDNLYWYRRVMGKEIKFLLHFVKESKQDESGMPNNRFLAERTGGTYSTLKVQPAELEDSGVYFCASSQGWGTGYTDTQYFGPGTRLTVL.